One and the same sample provided the 3 T cell receptor beta chains below, sequenced in a study of OX40 agonist ivuxolimab in advanced cancers. Produced via immunoSEQ multiplex PCR; TCRdb's table is partial and in-frame only. This sample has around 43,000 clones, with 86% found just once. Sequenced here: CD4+ or CD8+ T cells sorted from blood, sampled in a trial of the OX40 agonist ivuxolimab. Receptors originate from an adult with an advanced solid tumor such as melanoma, head and neck, liver or kidney cancer.

The J gene is TRBJ2-1, the V gene TRBV5-5; the match to TRBD1 covers 9 bases. The CDR3 sequence is 15 residues long. Trimming removed 1 base from V and 6 bases from J; junction bases left unmatched: 5. Per the germline V gene, CDR1 is SGHKS and CDR2 is YYEKEE (reference sequence). DNA for the CDR3: TGTGCCAGCAGCTTGTTTGGACAGGGGAGCAATGAGCAGTTCTTC. Encoded protein: CASSLFGQGSNEQFF.

This chain joins TRBV5-1 and TRBJ1-2, with TRBD1 identical over 8 bases. The V and J ends lost 2 bases and 9 bases, in that order; junction bases with no gene match: 12. Germline assignment: CDR1 SGHRS and CDR2 YFSETQ. CDR3 length equals 15 residues. The CDR3 nucleotides read TGCGCCAGCAGCTTTGCGTCGGGACAGGCTGCCAGCTACACCTTC. It encodes CASSFASGQAASYTF.

This chain connects TRBV4-1 to TRBJ2-7; D possibly uses TRBD1 or TRBD2 (5 bases each). Germline CDR1 and CDR2: MGHRA and YSYEKL. The length of the CDR3 is 13 residues. With 4 bases removed from V and 6 bases from J, the gap between germline ends came to 13 bases. CDR3 sequence: CASSLDAGTEQYF. CDR3 coding DNA: TGCGCCAGCAGCCTTGACGCCGGGACCGAGCAGTACTTC.